Below, 28 T cell receptor beta chains from the same sample are listed, as sequenced in a study of CD8+ T cells in alopecia areata. Reverse transcribed after extraction, RNA yielded cDNA as the sequencing template. Here immunoSEQ multiplex PCR was the method, and the copy in TCRdb shows in-frame clones only, minus some. Of about 190,000 clones in the sample, roughly 61% were seen once. Stated treatment: oral pan-JAK inhibitor, 5-10 mg twice daily. Sample: CD8+ T cells sorted from blood, taken at week 24, from a patient treated with tofacitinib. The receptors here all came from a human donor with alopecia areata.

The chain couples TRBV30 to TRBJ1-2, with 8 positions matching TRBD1. Germline CDR1 and CDR2: GTSNPN and SVGIG (reference sequence). The V segment lost 3 bases and the J segment 4 bases; nucleotides outside the gene matches: 7. This CDR3 has 14 residues. The CDR3 DNA reads TGTGCCTGGAGCCCAGGGGGCGCAAGCTATGGCTACACCTTC. Its translation is CAWSPGGASYGYTF.

This clone occurred once. The J gene is TRBJ2-1, the V gene TRBV15, with TRBD2 identical over 11 bases. CDR1 is LNHNV, CDR2 YYDKDF, per germline (reference sequence). After removal of 1 base from V and 10 bases from J, the junction contained 6 bases not matched to a gene. The CDR3 runs to 15 residues. CDR3 protein: CATSRVLAGGPEQFF. CDR3 DNA: TGTGCCACCAGCAGAGTTCTAGCGGGGGGCCCGGAGCAGTTCTTC.

The chain couples TRBV6-5 to TRBJ2-2; D is unclear. The germline V gene encodes CDR1 MNHEY and CDR2 SVGAGI. CDR3 length equals 11 residues. V lost 8 bases and J 6 bases, leaving 7 bases between the germline ends. The CDR3 protein is CASRSSGELFF. The CDR3 DNA follows: TGTGCCAGCCGTAGTTCCGGGGAGCTGTTTTTT.

The chain links TRBV4-1 to TRBJ2-2, with D possibly being TRBD2 (5 bases). Germline lookup yields CDR1 MGHRA and CDR2 YSYEKL. The ends were cut back, 1 base at V and 7 bases at J, with 16 bases in the middle. The CDR3 is 16 amino acids. The CDR3 nucleotides read TGCGCCAGCAGCCAAGGGCGGGTTGGCGGCGACGGGGAGCTGTTTTTT. Translating it yields CASSQGRVGGDGELFF.

The chain uses TRBV30 and TRBJ2-5; the D gene could be TRBD1 or TRBD2 (5 bases each). V dropped 8 bases and J dropped 5 bases, with 12 bases sitting between them. There are 11 residues in the CDR3. Germline V gene sequence: CDR1 GTSNPN, CDR2 SVGIG (reference sequence). CDR3 residues: CARNWGETQYF. DNA of the CDR3: TGTGCCAGGAATTGGGGGGAGACCCAGTACTTC.

In its sample, this clone was seen a few times. The V gene is TRBV7-8, the J gene TRBJ2-3; the D gene could be TRBD1 or TRBD2 (5 bases each). This CDR3 is 15 amino acids long. V gave up 5 bases and J gave up 2 bases, with 14 bases separating them. Germline V gene lookup returns CDR1 SGHVS and CDR2 FQNEAQ. CDR3 loop: CASSGLGTTTDTQYF. The CDR3 nucleotides are TGTGCCAGCAGCGGCCTCGGGACCACCACAGATACGCAGTATTTT.

This clone occurred once. CDR3 nucleotide sequence: TGTGCCAGCAGTTTAACTCAGGCGGTGAACACTGAAGCTTTCTTT. As protein: CASSLTQAVNTEAFF. The chain employs TRBV27 and TRBJ1-1; D gene unclear. CDR3 size: 15 residues. Trimming left V 2 bases short and J 0 bases short, with 10 bases between. Looked up from germline, CDR1 is MNHEY and CDR2 is SMNVEV (reference sequence).

This sequence joins TRBV29-1 and TRBJ2-2; no firm D call. Germline V CDR1 and CDR2: SQVTM, ANQGSEA. Trimming pared 5 bases from V and 0 bases from J, leaving 4 bases between. The CDR3 totals 12 residues. CDR3 nucleotide sequence: TGCAGCGTTTTCTCGAACACCGGGGAGCTGTTTTTT. This translates into CSVFSNTGELFF.

The rearrangement uses TRBV6-1 and TRBJ1-5; D is unclear. CDR1 MNHNS and CDR2 SASEGT come from the germline V gene. The CDR3 loop spans 11 amino acids. V dropped 8 bases and J dropped 7 bases, with 9 bases sitting between them. CDR3 coding DNA: TGTGCCAGCCGGGATGGCCAGCCCCAGCATTTT. The encoded protein is CASRDGQPQHF.

This chain uses TRBV29-1 with TRBJ1-1; no firm D call. This CDR3 is built from 11 residues. V lost 1 base to trimming and J lost 6 bases, with 6 bases between them. Germline CDR1 SQVTM, CDR2 ANQGSEA. This chain's CDR3 is CSVEARSEAFF. CDR3 DNA: TGCAGCGTTGAAGCCCGGTCTGAAGCTTTCTTT.

This clone was detected only a few times. CDR3 region: CASENEQFF. Written as DNA, the CDR3 is TGTGCCAGCGAAAATGAGCAGTTCTTC. The chain employs TRBV6-8 and TRBJ2-1; no firm D call. The V end lost 8 bases, the J end lost 7 bases, and 3 bases lay between the germline ends. The germline CDR1 and CDR2 sequences are MNHGY and SAAAGT. The CDR3 has 9 residues.

A note on this clone: At the DNA level, this CDR3 is encoded by other sequences in the same sample as well. This sequence joins TRBV5-1 and TRBJ2-1; no clear D gene. This CDR3 is 14 amino acids long. V was pared by 0 bases and J by 6 bases, with 10 bases between. The germline CDR1 and CDR2 sequences are SGHRS and YFSETQ. The CDR3 protein is CASSLVGLGNEQFF. As DNA, the CDR3 is TGCGCCAGCAGCTTGGTCGGATTAGGCAATGAGCAGTTCTTC.

The chain employs TRBV29-1 and TRBJ2-7; TRBD1 matches 8 bases. Looked up from germline, CDR1 is SQVTM and CDR2 is ANQGSEA. CDR3 length equals 15 residues. Trimming cost V 7 bases and J 3 bases; bases outside gene matches: 14. In DNA, the CDR3 is TGCAGCGGAGCCCCGGGACAGGAGCCCTTCTACGAGCAGTACTTC. It translates to CSGAPGQEPFYEQYF.

The chain carries TRBV2 and TRBJ2-1; 7 positions match TRBD1. Germline lookup yields CDR1 SNHLY and CDR2 FYNNEI. The CDR3 covers 16 residues. The V and J ends lost 5 bases and 5 bases, in that order; junction bases with no gene match: 12. CDR3 DNA: TGTGCCAGCAGTCGATCGGACAGGAAATCCAACAATGAGCAGTTCTTC. This codes for CASSRSDRKSNNEQFF.

The rearrangement uses TRBV23-1 and TRBJ1-2, with D perhaps matching TRBD1 (5 bases). TRBV23-1 is assigned to the ORF class and has an uncertain function. The CDR3 is 14 amino acids. Deletions cut 3 bases from V and 6 bases from J, with 14 bases between. CDR3 in amino acids: CASSHPGFTHGYTF. In DNA, the CDR3 is TGCGCCAGCAGTCATCCAGGGTTTACGCATGGCTACACCTTC.

The V call is TRBV7-3, the J call TRBJ1-5; unclear D gene. The V gene lost 2 bases and the J gene lost 3 bases, with 11 bases spanning the gap. The V gene's germline CDR1 is SGHTA and CDR2 FQGTGA. CDR3 length: 15 amino acids. CDR3 sequence reads: CASSLERGNNQPQHF. CDR3 in DNA: TGTGCCAGCAGCTTAGAAAGAGGGAACAATCAGCCCCAGCATTTT.

This clone was picked up a small number of times. The chain employs TRBV30 and TRBJ2-2; the match to TRBD1 covers 10 bases. Germline CDR1 reads GTSNPN; CDR2 reads SVGIG (reference sequence). The CDR3 loop spans 16 amino acids. The trim removed 2 bases at V and 6 bases at J, leaving 9 bases unmatched. CDR3 DNA: TGTGCCTGGAGTCTATACGGGACAGGGGTTGCCGGGGAGCTGTTTTTT. Its protein product is CAWSLYGTGVAGELFF.

V gene TRBV27 combines with J gene TRBJ2-1, with D possibly TRBD1 on 5 matching bases. Trimming shortened V by 6 bases and J by 6 bases, and 9 bases separated the two germline ends. This CDR3 is built from 12 residues. Germline values: CDR1 MNHEY, CDR2 SMNVEV (reference sequence). CDR3 protein: CASSQGSNEQFF. CDR3 DNA sequence: TGTGCCAGCAGCCAGGGCTCCAATGAGCAGTTCTTC.

The chain combines TRBV5-1 with TRBJ1-2, with unresolved D. Deletions cut 2 bases from V and 5 bases from J, with 13 bases between. The germline V gene encodes CDR1 SGHRS and CDR2 YFSETQ. The CDR3 contains 14 residues. The CDR3 sequence is CASSFGSGSYGYTF. The DNA for the CDR3 is TGCGCCAGCAGCTTTGGGTCCGGATCTTATGGCTACACCTTC.

The gene calls are TRBV5-1 and TRBJ2-5; D ambiguous. The CDR3 sequence is 15 residues long. Germline CDR1 and CDR2: SGHRS and YFSETQ. V was pared by 0 bases and J by 1 base, with 10 bases between. This chain's CDR3 is CASSLGLGLQETQYF. The CDR3 nucleotides read TGCGCCAGCAGCTTGGGGCTCGGCCTCCAAGAGACCCAGTACTTC.

The rearrangement uses TRBV20-1 and TRBJ2-1; D ambiguous. This CDR3 has 11 residues. Germline V gives CDR1 DFQATT, CDR2 SNEGSKA (reference sequence). The V and J ends lost 4 bases and 7 bases respectively, with 8 bases between them. Written as DNA, the CDR3 is TGCAGTGCTACACCCGAAAATGAGCAGTTCTTC. Translation gives CSATPENEQFF.

The rearrangement joins TRBV27 to TRBJ1-5; TRBD1 is a possible D gene (6 bases). V shed 5 bases and J shed 3 bases, with 14 bases lying between them. The CDR3 is 15 residues long. Germline loops: CDR1 MNHEY, CDR2 SMNVEV (reference sequence). The CDR3 sequence: CASSPYGGTNQPQHF. The CDR3, as DNA: TGTGCCAGCAGTCCCTACGGGGGCACCAATCAGCCCCAGCATTTT.

This clone has only a few counts. The genes are TRBV29-1 and TRBJ2-1; D is perhaps TRBD1 (6 bases). From germline, CDR1 is SQVTM and CDR2 ANQGSEA. The CDR3 covers 15 residues. V gave up 2 bases and J gave up 3 bases, with 14 bases separating them. The CDR3 nucleotides read TGCAGCGTTGAAATCAGGGGTCGAGTCTACAATGAGCAGTTCTTC. Translated: CSVEIRGRVYNEQFF.

The sample holds one count of this clone. The chain joins TRBV9 to TRBJ1-2, with TRBD1 matching over 7 bases. The CDR3 loop spans 15 amino acids. CDR1 is SGDLS, CDR2 YYNGEE, per germline. V trimming: 3 bases; J trimming: 0 bases; junction bases outside the gene matches: 5. The CDR3 here is CASSGGDSTNYGYTF. Written as DNA, the CDR3 is TGTGCCAGCAGCGGAGGGGACAGCACTAACTATGGCTACACCTTC.

The V call is TRBV30, the J call TRBJ2-7, with 8 bases that match TRBD2. J was trimmed by 0 bases and V by 7 bases; bases with no gene match: 8. Germline V gene data show CDR1 as GTSNPN and CDR2 as SVGIG (reference sequence). This CDR3 has 14 amino acids. The CDR3 loop reads CASWEAGVSYEQYF. The CDR3 nucleotides read TGTGCCTCATGGGAAGCGGGGGTCTCCTACGAGCAGTACTTC.

The chain employs TRBV2 and TRBJ2-7, with a possible D match to TRBD1 (6 bases). Looked up from germline, CDR1 is SNHLY and CDR2 is FYNNEI. There are 11 residues in the CDR3. Trimming left V 10 bases short and J 4 bases short, with 11 bases between. For the CDR3, the DNA is TGTGCCACTCAGGGGAAGTACGAGCAGTACTTC. It is translated as CATQGKYEQYF.

The rearrangement links TRBV19 to TRBJ1-4; no reliable D call. With 0 bases removed from V and 4 bases from J, the gap between germline ends came to 9 bases. The V gene's germline CDR1 is LNHDA and CDR2 SQIVND (reference sequence). The CDR3 is made up of 15 amino acids. The CDR3 is CASSIESRVNEKLFF. The CDR3 coding sequence is TGTGCCAGTAGTATAGAGTCTCGGGTTAATGAAAAACTGTTTTTT.

This clone was counted a single time. The chain combines TRBV7-9 with TRBJ2-2; D not resolved. The CDR3 length is 15 residues. V was clipped by 8 bases and J by 8 bases, with 21 bases between them. Germline loops: CDR1 SEHNR, CDR2 FQNEAQ (reference sequence). The CDR3 sequence is CASWSGPRTPGELFF. CDR3 in DNA: TGTGCCAGCTGGAGTGGCCCAAGAACACCGGGGGAGCTGTTTTTT.